The clone carrying this TCR beta chain came up once. The repertoire was sequenced with immunoSEQ multiplex PCR; TCRdb's copy has only in-frame clones and lacks some. The table records 84,000 or so clones, 90% to 95% of them present only once. The sample is drawn from a study of control samples from healthy donors and cancer patients. The CDR3 contains 14 residues. Germline CDR1 is LGHNA and CDR2 is YSLEER. V lost 3 bases to trimming and J lost 7 bases; unmatched junction nucleotides: 4. The receptor comes from a man aged 45 to 65 in good health. V and J are TRBV4-3 and TRBJ2-5; 11 bases align to TRBD1. Sequenced input: blood. CDR3 in amino acids: CASSQGQGVGTQYF. CDR3 bases: TGCGCCAGCAGCCAGGGACAGGGGGTGGGGACCCAGTACTTC.